Listed below are T cell receptor beta chains from one sample, sequenced in a study of sequential checkpoint blockade in melanoma. Data came from immunoSEQ multiplex PCR; TCRdb stores just in-frame clones and leaves some out. The data show roughly 13,000 clones, roughly 21% seen once. The material was tumor tissue (inferred from file names), obtained from a patient given nivolumab and ipilimumab in sequence. The receptors shown here come from a human donor with melanoma. CDR3s include the opening cysteine and the closing phenylalanine or tryptophan. Fields, in order: J gene, D gene, V gene, clone size, CDR3 protein, CDR3 DNA. A D gene is named only where the DNA matches it firmly. The size entry is marked missing in some rows and otherwise reads once, few, many or a size class.

j_gene: TRBJ1-5; d_gene: TRBD1; v_gene: TRBV9; abundance: -; CDR3aa: CASTNRGPGQPQHF; CDR3nt: TGTGCCAGCACCAACAGGGGGCCCGGTCAGCCCCAGCATTTT
j_gene: TRBJ2-7; d_gene: -; v_gene: TRBV19; abundance: few; CDR3aa: CASSNDIREQYF; CDR3nt: TGTGCCAGTAGTAACGACATTCGGGAGCAGTACTTC
j_gene: TRBJ2-7; d_gene: TRBD2; v_gene: TRBV4-1; abundance: few; CDR3aa: CASSSSGGGNEQYF; CDR3nt: TGCGCCAGCAGTTCCAGTGGCGGGGGAAACGAGCAGTACTTC
j_gene: TRBJ2-6; d_gene: -; v_gene: TRBV5-1; abundance: -; CDR3aa: CASSLDQSSGANVLTF; CDR3nt: TGCGCCAGCAGCTTGGATCAGAGCTCTGGGGCCAACGTCCTGACTTTC
j_gene: TRBJ1-1; d_gene: -; v_gene: TRBV4-1; abundance: medium-sized; CDR3aa: CASSQGPLMLAEAFF; CDR3nt: TGCGCCAGCAGCCAAGGTCCCCTCATGCTGGCTGAAGCTTTCTTT
j_gene: TRBJ2-7; d_gene: -; v_gene: TRBV15; abundance: -; CDR3aa: CATSRDDGDAAYEQYF; CDR3nt: TGTGCCACCAGCAGAGATGACGGAGACGCAGCCTACGAGCAGTACTTC
j_gene: TRBJ2-3; d_gene: TRBD1; v_gene: TRBV28; abundance: few; CDR3aa: CASILLGQHTQYF; CDR3nt: TGTGCCAGCATCCTGCTGGGACAGCATACGCAGTATTTT
j_gene: TRBJ1-5; d_gene: -; v_gene: TRBV19; abundance: -; CDR3aa: CASSHWAVGGNQPQHF; CDR3nt: TGTGCCAGTAGTCATTGGGCGGTTGGGGGCAATCAGCCCCAGCATTTT
j_gene: TRBJ2-1; d_gene: -; v_gene: TRBV9; abundance: -; CDR3aa: CASSVEGRDNEQFF; CDR3nt: TGTGCCAGCAGCGTAGAGGGGCGGGACAATGAGCAGTTCTTC
j_gene: TRBJ2-3; d_gene: -; v_gene: TRBV9; abundance: few; CDR3aa: CASQRASDFDTQYF; CDR3nt: TGTGCCAGCCAACGGGCCTCTGATTTTGATACGCAGTATTTT
j_gene: TRBJ2-3; d_gene: TRBD1; v_gene: TRBV9; abundance: -; CDR3aa: CASSAQGAVTDTQYF; CDR3nt: TGTGCCAGCAGCGCACAGGGGGCCGTGACAGATACGCAGTATTTT
j_gene: TRBJ2-2; d_gene: -; v_gene: TRBV30; abundance: -; CDR3aa: CAWSVGSYTGELFF; CDR3nt: TGTGCCTGGAGTGTAGGGTCCTACACCGGGGAGCTGTTTTTT
j_gene: TRBJ2-3; d_gene: -; v_gene: TRBV6-8; abundance: few; CDR3aa: CASTGPSDGTDTQYF; CDR3nt: TGTGCCAGCACCGGACCTTCTGACGGCACAGATACGCAGTATTTT
j_gene: TRBJ1-2; d_gene: -; v_gene: TRBV6-8; abundance: few; CDR3aa: CASRKWGEKDHYGYTF; CDR3nt: TGTGCCAGCAGGAAATGGGGGGAGAAGGATCACTATGGCTACACCTTC
j_gene: TRBJ2-2; d_gene: TRBD1; v_gene: TRBV18; abundance: -; CDR3aa: CASSFEQGSGELFF; CDR3nt: TGTGCCAGCTCATTCGAACAGGGGTCCGGGGAGCTGTTTTTT
j_gene: TRBJ1-2; d_gene: -; v_gene: TRBV9; abundance: many; CDR3aa: CASSAKAQGTYGYTF; CDR3nt: TGTGCCAGCAGTGCTAAAGCACAGGGCACCTATGGCTACACCTTC
j_gene: TRBJ2-7; d_gene: -; v_gene: TRBV30; abundance: -; CDR3aa: CAWSARGPSYEQYF; CDR3nt: TGTGCCTGGAGTGCCAGGGGCCCATCCTACGAGCAGTACTTC
j_gene: TRBJ2-7; d_gene: -; v_gene: TRBV18; abundance: few; CDR3aa: CASSPPNRINYEQYF; CDR3nt: TGTGCCAGCTCACCACCGAATAGGATTAACTACGAGCAGTACTTC
j_gene: TRBJ2-7; d_gene: TRBD2; v_gene: TRBV7-8; abundance: few; CDR3aa: CASSLSGGYEQYF; CDR3nt: TGTGCCAGCAGCCTTAGCGGGGGCTACGAGCAGTACTTC
j_gene: TRBJ1-1; d_gene: -; v_gene: TRBV29-1; abundance: -; CDR3aa: CSVAPAGWSEAFF; CDR3nt: TGCAGCGTTGCCCCAGCAGGGTGGTCTGAAGCTTTCTTT
j_gene: TRBJ1-2; d_gene: TRBD1; v_gene: TRBV19; abundance: few; CDR3aa: CASRGGAYYGYTF; CDR3nt: TGTGCCAGTAGAGGGGGCGCGTACTATGGCTACACCTTC
j_gene: TRBJ2-7; d_gene: -; v_gene: TRBV6-8; abundance: few; CDR3aa: CASSRQGLDYEQYF; CDR3nt: TGTGCCAGCAGCCGACAGGGACTCGACTACGAGCAGTACTTC
j_gene: TRBJ1-4; d_gene: -; v_gene: TRBV18; abundance: few; CDR3aa: CASSPGAVNEKLFF; CDR3nt: TGTGCCAGCTCACCGGGGGCGGTCAATGAAAAACTGTTTTTT
j_gene: TRBJ1-1; d_gene: TRBD1; v_gene: TRBV11-3; abundance: few; CDR3aa: CASSLTGMAHMNTEAFF; CDR3nt: TGTGCCAGCAGCTTGACAGGGATGGCACATATGAACACTGAAGCTTTCTTT
j_gene: TRBJ2-7; d_gene: -; v_gene: TRBV18; abundance: -; CDR3aa: CASSPPLAPYEQYF; CDR3nt: TGTGCCAGCTCACCACCGTTGGCGCCCTACGAGCAGTACTTC
j_gene: TRBJ2-2; d_gene: TRBD1; v_gene: TRBV11-3; abundance: medium-sized; CDR3aa: CASSLEGGLNTGELFF; CDR3nt: TGTGCCAGCAGCTTGGAAGGGGGCTTGAACACCGGGGAGCTGTTTTTT
j_gene: TRBJ2-1; d_gene: TRBD2; v_gene: TRBV11-3; abundance: -; CDR3aa: CASRQFRVGLAGAGGDEQFF; CDR3nt: TGTGCCAGCAGACAGTTCAGGGTAGGGCTAGCGGGAGCAGGGGGAGATGAGCAGTTCTTC
j_gene: TRBJ2-5; d_gene: -; v_gene: TRBV9; abundance: many; CDR3aa: CASSPERVPGETQYF; CDR3nt: TGTGCCAGCAGCCCGGAACGGGTCCCAGGGGAGACCCAGTACTTC
j_gene: TRBJ1-2; d_gene: -; v_gene: TRBV11-3; abundance: many; CDR3aa: CASSHEGQGYGYTF; CDR3nt: TGTGCCAGCAGCCATGAGGGGCAGGGATATGGCTACACCTTC
j_gene: TRBJ2-1; d_gene: TRBD1; v_gene: TRBV11-3; abundance: few; CDR3aa: CASSFARGQGEQFF; CDR3nt: TGTGCCAGCAGCTTCGCCCGCGGACAGGGGGAGCAGTTCTTC
j_gene: TRBJ2-7; d_gene: -; v_gene: TRBV29-1; abundance: -; CDR3aa: CSAVGLAYEQYF; CDR3nt: TGCAGCGCCGTCGGGTTAGCCTACGAGCAGTACTTC
j_gene: TRBJ1-3; d_gene: -; v_gene: TRBV11-3; abundance: few; CDR3aa: CASSSAGGAGNTIYF; CDR3nt: TGTGCCAGCAGCTCGGCGGGGGGGGCTGGAAACACCATATATTTT
j_gene: TRBJ1-1; d_gene: -; v_gene: TRBV11-3; abundance: few; CDR3aa: CASSPLQASNTEAFF; CDR3nt: TGTGCTAGCAGCCCCTTACAGGCCTCGAACACTGAAGCTTTCTTT
j_gene: TRBJ2-6; d_gene: -; v_gene: TRBV30; abundance: -; CDR3aa: CAWRTGVGGGNSGANVLTF; CDR3nt: TGTGCCTGGCGAACAGGGGTAGGCGGGGGAAACTCTGGGGCCAACGTCCTGACTTTC
j_gene: TRBJ1-1; d_gene: -; v_gene: TRBV6-8; abundance: few; CDR3aa: CAISERTALNTEAFF; CDR3nt: TGTGCCATCAGCGAAAGGACAGCTTTGAACACTGAAGCTTTCTTT
j_gene: TRBJ2-5; d_gene: -; v_gene: TRBV6-8; abundance: -; CDR3aa: CASPQKGGRAETQYF; CDR3nt: TGTGCCAGCCCTCAAAAGGGGGGTAGGGCCGAGACCCAGTACTTC
j_gene: TRBJ2-1; d_gene: TRBD2; v_gene: TRBV11-3; abundance: few; CDR3aa: CASSQTSGNYNEQFF; CDR3nt: TGTGCCAGCAGCCAGACTAGCGGGAATTACAATGAGCAGTTCTTC
j_gene: TRBJ1-1; d_gene: -; v_gene: TRBV11-3; abundance: many; CDR3aa: CASSLGLGETEAFF; CDR3nt: TGTGCCAGCAGCTTAGGTTTGGGAGAGACTGAAGCTTTCTTT
j_gene: TRBJ2-3; d_gene: -; v_gene: TRBV6-8; abundance: many; CDR3aa: CASTEGTFSTDTQYF; CDR3nt: TGTGCCAGCACCGAGGGCACCTTTAGCACAGATACGCAGTATTTT
j_gene: TRBJ2-2; d_gene: -; v_gene: TRBV27; abundance: many; CDR3aa: CASSFGGVPGELFF; CDR3nt: TGTGCCAGCAGTTTTGGGGGTGTGCCCGGGGAGCTGTTTTTT